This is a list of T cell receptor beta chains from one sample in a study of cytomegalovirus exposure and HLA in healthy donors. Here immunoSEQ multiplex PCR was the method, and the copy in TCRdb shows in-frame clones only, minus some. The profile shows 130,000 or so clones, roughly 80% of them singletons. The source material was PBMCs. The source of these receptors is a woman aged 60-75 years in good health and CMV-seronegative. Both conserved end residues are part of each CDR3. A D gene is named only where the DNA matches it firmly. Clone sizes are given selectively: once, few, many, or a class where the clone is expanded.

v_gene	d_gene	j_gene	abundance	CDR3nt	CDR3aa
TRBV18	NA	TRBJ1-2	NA	TGTGCCAGCTCACCACCGACACGAGATGGCTACACCTTC	CASSPPTRDGYTF
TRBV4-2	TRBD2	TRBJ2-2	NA	TGTGCCAGCAGCCAAGGACTAGCGGAGAACACCGGGGAGCTGTTTTTT	CASSQGLAENTGELFF
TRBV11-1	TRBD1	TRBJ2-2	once	TGTGCCAGCAGCAGGGGACAGGGGGCTACCGGGGAGCTGTTTTTT	CASSRGQGATGELFF
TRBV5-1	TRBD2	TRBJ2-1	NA	TGCGCCAGCAGCCCGCCTAGCGGGGGCCTATACAATGAGCAGTTCTTC	CASSPPSGGLYNEQFF
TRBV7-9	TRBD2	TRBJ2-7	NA	TGTGCCAGCAGCCCGATGGGCGGGGGCTCCTACGAGCAGTACTTC	CASSPMGGGSYEQYF
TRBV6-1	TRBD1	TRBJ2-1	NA	TGTGCCAGCAGTACCGTAGGGACAGCCTACAATGAGCAGTTCTTC	CASSTVGTAYNEQFF
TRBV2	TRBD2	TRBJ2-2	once	TGTGCCAGCAGTGGAACGGGACTAGCGGGATTAACCGGGGAGCTGTTTTTT	CASSGTGLAGLTGELFF
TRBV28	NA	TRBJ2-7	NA	TGTGCCAGCAGTTCCTTAGCGGAGGGGGCCTCCGAGCAGTACTTC	CASSSLAEGASEQYF
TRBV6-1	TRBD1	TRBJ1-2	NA	TGTGTCATCGGGACAGCCTTTAACTATGGCTACACCTTC	CVIGTAFNYGYTF
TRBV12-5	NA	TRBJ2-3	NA	TGTGCTAGTGGACAGGGCACAGATACGCAGTATTTT	CASGQGTDTQYF
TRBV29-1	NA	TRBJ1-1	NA	TGCAGCGTTGACAAGAACACTGAAGCTTTCTTT	CSVDKNTEAFF
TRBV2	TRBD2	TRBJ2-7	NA	TGTGCCAGTAGAAACGGGGGGGGCGGCGGAGGATACGAGCAGTACTTC	CASRNGGGGGGYEQYF
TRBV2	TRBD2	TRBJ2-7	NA	TGTGCCAGCAGCAAGCCAGGACTAGGCGAGAGTGAGCAGTACTTC	CASSKPGLGESEQYF
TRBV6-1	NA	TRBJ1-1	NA	TGTGCCAGCAGTAAACAGGGAAGTCCCACTGAAGCTTTCTTT	CASSKQGSPTEAFF
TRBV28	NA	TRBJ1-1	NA	TGTGCCAGCAGTTCCCCCCGACATCCCCAGAACACTGAAGCTTTCTTT	CASSSPRHPQNTEAFF
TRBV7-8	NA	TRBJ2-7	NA	TGTGCCAGCAGCTTAGCGCAGGGACACAGCTACGAGCAGTACTTC	CASSLAQGHSYEQYF
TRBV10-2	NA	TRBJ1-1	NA	TGCGCCAGCAGGGGGGGAGGCGGGGGACTGAACACTGAAGCTTTCTTT	CASRGGGGGLNTEAFF
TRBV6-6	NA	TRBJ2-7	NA	TGTGCCAGCAGACCCCTCTTCGGGACAAAGACCTACGAGCAGTACTTC	CASRPLFGTKTYEQYF
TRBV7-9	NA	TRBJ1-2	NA	TGTGCCAGCAGCTCGGACAGCTATGGCTACACCTTC	CASSSDSYGYTF
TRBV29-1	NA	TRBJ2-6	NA	TGCAGCGTTGAGTACGGGACACACTCTGGGGCCAACGTCCTGACTTTC	CSVEYGTHSGANVLTF
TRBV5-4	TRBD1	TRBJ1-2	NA	TGTGCCAGCAGCTCGGGAGGGGGCGACTATGGCTACACCTTC	CASSSGGGDYGYTF
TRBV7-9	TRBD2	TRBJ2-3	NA	TGTGCCAGCAGCTTACGGTCGCGCGGGGGTGGCACAGATACGCAGTATTTT	CASSLRSRGGGTDTQYF
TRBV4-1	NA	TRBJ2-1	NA	TGCGCCAGCAGCCCCCACCGGGGGGCGAATGAGCAGTTCTTC	CASSPHRGANEQFF
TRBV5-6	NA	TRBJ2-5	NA	TGTGCCAGCAGCTTGGGGGTTGCGGGCATCCAGGAGACCCAGTACTTC	CASSLGVAGIQETQYF
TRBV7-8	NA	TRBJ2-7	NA	TGTGCCAGCACCCCCTTGGCGGCGGGGACCTACGAGCAGTACTTC	CASTPLAAGTYEQYF
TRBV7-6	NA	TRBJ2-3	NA	TGTGCCAGCAGCCCTGCAGGGGGCACAGATACGCAGTATTTT	CASSPAGGTDTQYF
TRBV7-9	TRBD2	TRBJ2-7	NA	TGTGCCAGCAGCTTAGCCTGGACTAGCGGGAGACACGAGCAGTACTTC	CASSLAWTSGRHEQYF
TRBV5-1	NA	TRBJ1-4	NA	TGCGCCAGCAGCTTGGCCCCGGCCGGGACTAATGAAAAACTGTTTTTT	CASSLAPAGTNEKLFF
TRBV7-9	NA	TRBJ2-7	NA	TGTGCCAGCAGCTTAGGCGCGGGGTACTCCTACGAGCAGTACTTC	CASSLGAGYSYEQYF
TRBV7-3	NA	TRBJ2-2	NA	TGTGCCAGCAGCTTAACTGAGGGTCGCACCGGGGAGCTGTTTTTT	CASSLTEGRTGELFF
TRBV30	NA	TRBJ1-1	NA	TGTGCCTGGAGTCGTGGAGGGGACGCTGAAGCTTTCTTT	CAWSRGGDAEAFF
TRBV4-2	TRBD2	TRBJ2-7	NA	TGTGCCAGCAGCCAAGGTGTCGGGAGGGCATTTGATGTGCAGTACTTC	CASSQGVGRAFDVQYF
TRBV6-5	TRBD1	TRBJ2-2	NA	TGTGCCAGCAGTTACAGGGGGCCGAACACCGGGGAGCTGTTTTTT	CASSYRGPNTGELFF
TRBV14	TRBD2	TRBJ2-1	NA	TGTGCCAGCAGCCAAGGACTAGCGGGAGATGAGCAGTTCTTC	CASSQGLAGDEQFF
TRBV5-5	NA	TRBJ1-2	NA	TGTGCCAGCAGCCCCCTCGGCGGGGATAACCTCTATGGCTACACCTTC	CASSPLGGDNLYGYTF
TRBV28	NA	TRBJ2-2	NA	TGTGCCAGCAGTGGCCTCGGAGGGACCGGGGAGCTGTTTTTT	CASSGLGGTGELFF
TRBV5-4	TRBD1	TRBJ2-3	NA	TGTGCCACCCATAGGACGGGACAGGGCTCAGATACGCAGTATTTT	CATHRTGQGSDTQYF
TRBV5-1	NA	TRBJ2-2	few	TGCGCCAGCAGCGGGTCGGGGAACACCGGGGAGCTGTTTTTT	CASSGSGNTGELFF
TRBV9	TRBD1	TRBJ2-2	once	TGTGCCAGCAGCGTAGGGGACAGGGGGCGCGTGGCCGGGGAGCTGTTTTTT	CASSVGDRGRVAGELFF
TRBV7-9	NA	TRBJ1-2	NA	TGTGCCAGCAGCCCCCTTCTCAGGGGAGGCTACACCTTC	CASSPLLRGGYTF